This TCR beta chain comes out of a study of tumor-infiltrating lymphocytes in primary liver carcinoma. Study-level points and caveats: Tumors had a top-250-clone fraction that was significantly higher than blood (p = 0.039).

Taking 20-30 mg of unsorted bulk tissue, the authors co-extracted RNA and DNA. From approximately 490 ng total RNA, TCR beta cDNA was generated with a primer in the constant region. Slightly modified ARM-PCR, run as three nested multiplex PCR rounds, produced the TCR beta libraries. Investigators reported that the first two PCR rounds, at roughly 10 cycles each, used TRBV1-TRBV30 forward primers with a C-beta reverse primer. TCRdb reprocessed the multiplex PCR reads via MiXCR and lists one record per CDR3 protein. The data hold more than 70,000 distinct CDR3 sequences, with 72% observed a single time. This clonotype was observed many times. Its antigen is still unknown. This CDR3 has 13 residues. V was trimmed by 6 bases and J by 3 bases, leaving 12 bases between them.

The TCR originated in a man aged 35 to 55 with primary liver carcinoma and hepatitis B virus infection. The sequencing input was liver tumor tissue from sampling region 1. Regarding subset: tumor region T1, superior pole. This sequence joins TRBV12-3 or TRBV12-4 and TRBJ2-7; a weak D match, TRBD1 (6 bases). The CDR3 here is CASSTTGVYEQYF. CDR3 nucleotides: TGTGCCAGCAGCACGACAGGAGTCTACGAGCAGTACTTC.